This T cell receptor (beta chain) was recorded in a study of beta chain features in type 1 diabetes. Study overall: Comparable age, gender and cell yields were observed in patients relative to healthy donors.

Trimming left V 0 bases short and J 5 bases short, with 8 bases between. From germline, CDR1 is SGHRS and CDR2 YFSETQ. The CDR3 has 14 residues. Comments on this clone: Its antigen is unidentified.

On average, the one heparinised blood draw given by each donor was about 100 mL. Study outcomes and limitations: cDNA-based reads could over-represent cells with high TCR expression. Shortening of TCRB CDR3s, moderate but significant, appeared in all four CD4+ subsets of Type 1 diabetes patients.

What was sequenced were expressed TCRB transcripts, since all of the isolated RNA had been reverse transcribed. Only in-frame clones appear in the TCRdb table, and some are missing; sequencing was by immunoSEQ multiplex PCR. The sample records hundreds of thousands of clones, 9.5% to 13% being singletons. Sequenced material: naive CD4+ T cells from blood. The clonotype comes from a man aged 25 to 45 with type 1 diabetes. This rearrangement joins TRBV5-1 to TRBJ2-2; tentative D call: TRBD1 (5 bases). The CDR3 DNA sequence: TGCGCCAGCAGCTTGGGGGGCCGAACCGGGGAGCTGTTTTTT. Its translation: CASSLGGRTGELFF. The variable domain in full, with the rest retrieved from reference TRBV5-1 and TRBJ2-2, is KAGVTQTPRYLIKTRGQQVTLSCSPISGHRSVSWYQQTPGQGLQFLFEYFSETQRNKGNFPGRFSGRQFSNSRSEMNVSTLELGDSALYLCASSLGGRTGELFFGEGSRLTVL.